The rows below give T cell receptor beta chains drawn from one sample of a study of T cells after yellow fever vaccination. TCRdb processed the 5' RACE reads anew with MiXCR; each CDR3 protein has one entry. The data contain some 300,000 distinct CDR3 sequences, approximately 8% of them seen just once; the ten biggest clones take up 3% to 3.5%. The sample here was CD4+ T cells sorted from PBMCs, taken 5 days after the yellow fever booster vaccination. These receptors all stem from a man between 18 and 29 years old who received the YFV17D yellow fever vaccine. Each CDR3 is given with its conserved first and last residue. D genes are given only for firm matches. Only some rows state a clone size, as once, few, many or a class for expanded clones.

clone size,CDR3 length,V gene,J gene,D gene,CDR3 protein,CDR3 DNA
few,17,TRBV6-5,TRBJ1-2,TRBD1,CASSYVGQGGQNYGYTF,TGTGCCAGCAGTTACGTTGGACAGGGGGGACAGAACTATGGCTACACCTTC
many,14,TRBV7-2,TRBJ1-3,.,CASSPAHSGNTIYF,TGTGCCAGCAGCCCGGCCCACTCTGGAAACACCATATATTTT
few,18,TRBV5-1,TRBJ2-2,TRBD1,CASSLHRGPSRNTGELFF,TGCGCCAGCAGCTTACACAGGGGGCCCTCCAGGAACACCGGGGAGCTGTTTTTT
few,16,TRBV4-3,TRBJ2-4,.,CASSQALSVAKNIQYF,TGCGCCAGCAGCCAAGCCCTCAGTGTAGCCAAAAACATTCAGTACTTC
.,14,TRBV7-9,TRBJ1-1,.,CASSLRPEITEAFF,TGTGCCAGCAGCTTACGACCCGAAATCACTGAAGCTTTCTTT
few,15,TRBV10-3,TRBJ1-3,.,CAIKPLTGTGNTIYF,TGTGCCATCAAACCCTTGACAGGAACTGGAAACACCATATATTTT
few,17,TRBV10-3,TRBJ1-5,TRBD1,CAISDIGQGAPNQPQHF,TGTGCCATCAGTGATATAGGACAGGGGGCCCCCAATCAGCCCCAGCATTTT
few,16,TRBV5-1,TRBJ1-2,TRBD1,CASSARGQGGASGYTF,TGCGCCAGCAGCGCGAGGGGACAGGGGGGAGCGTCTGGCTACACCTTC
few,14,TRBV6-2/TRBV6-3,TRBJ1-5,.,CASSYPGRNQPQHF,TGTGCCAGCAGTTATCCGGGGCGCAATCAGCCCCAGCATTTT
.,15,TRBV4-1,TRBJ1-5,.,CASSQVGGRAQPQHF,TGCGCCAGCAGCCAAGTGGGGGGGCGCGCTCAGCCCCAGCATTTT
.,15,TRBV6-2/TRBV6-3,TRBJ2-7,TRBD2,CASRQWGLALDEQYF,TGTGCCAGCAGGCAGTGGGGACTAGCTCTCGACGAGCAGTACTTC
many,16,TRBV7-2,TRBJ1-5,TRBD1,CASSTLGGTGYQPQHF,TGTGCCAGCAGCACCCTAGGCGGGACAGGGTATCAGCCCCAGCATTTT
few,12,TRBV12-3/TRBV12-4,TRBJ2-1,TRBD2,CASTAGGDEQFF,TGTGCCAGCACAGCGGGGGGAGATGAGCAGTTCTTC
many,13,TRBV29-1,TRBJ1-2,.,CSVGSTGIYGYTF,TGCAGCGTAGGGTCCACAGGAATCTATGGCTACACCTTC
many,11,TRBV2,TRBJ2-7,.,CASAGGYEQYF,TGTGCCTCAGCAGGTGGTTACGAGCAGTACTTC
.,14,TRBV5-1,TRBJ2-5,.,CASGRANVQETQYF,TGCGCCAGCGGGCGGGCTAATGTACAAGAGACCCAGTACTTC
few,15,TRBV25-1,TRBJ1-2,TRBD1,CASSAGTGGGYGYTF,TGTGCCAGCAGTGCGGGGACAGGGGGCGGCTATGGCTACACCTTC
few,15,TRBV5-1,TRBJ2-3,TRBD2,CASSGGLAGSDTQYF,TGCGCCAGCAGCGGGGGACTAGCGGGATCAGATACGCAGTATTTT
.,13,TRBV10-3,TRBJ1-2,.,CAFSPLFSGGYTF,TGTGCCTTCAGCCCCCTTTTCAGCGGGGGCTACACCTTC
few,17,TRBV6-5,TRBJ2-3,.,CASSYLRGVRGTDTQYF,TGTGCCAGCAGTTACTTGAGAGGGGTTAGAGGGACAGATACGCAGTATTTT
many,16,TRBV6-6,TRBJ2-6,.,CASRSRDYSGANVLTF,TGTGCCAGCAGGTCCAGGGATTACTCTGGGGCCAACGTCCTGACTTTC
few,15,TRBV28,TRBJ2-2,TRBD1,CAIHAGTGYTGELFF,TGTGCCATCCACGCCGGGACAGGATACACCGGGGAGCTGTTTTTT
few,15,TRBV6-1,TRBJ2-5,TRBD2,CASRSNSGGKETQYF,TGTGCCAGCAGATCTAATAGCGGGGGTAAAGAGACCCAGTACTTC
many,14,TRBV21-1,TRBJ1-2,.,CASSVYRGNYGYTF,TGTGCCAGCAGCGTCTACAGGGGGAACTATGGCTACACCTTC
few,15,TRBV20-1,TRBJ2-3,.,CSARTLGRGTDTQYF,TGCAGTGCTAGAACTTTGGGGAGAGGCACAGATACGCAGTATTTT
.,15,TRBV4-2,TRBJ1-1,TRBD1,CASRLGQGPNTEAFF,TGTGCCAGCAGACTAGGACAGGGGCCGAACACTGAAGCTTTCTTT
.,14,TRBV20-1,TRBJ2-1,TRBD2,CSARDGAGDDEQFF,TGCAGTGCTAGAGATGGGGCGGGGGACGATGAGCAGTTCTTC
.,15,TRBV12-3/TRBV12-4,TRBJ2-3,.,CASSFQAGGSDTQYF,TGTGCCAGCAGTTTCCAAGCGGGTGGATCCGATACGCAGTATTTT
many,16,TRBV5-1,TRBJ2-3,.,CASSSNSGTPTDTQYF,TGCGCCAGCAGCTCAAATTCCGGGACACCCACAGATACGCAGTATTTT
few,16,TRBV25-1,TRBJ2-2,TRBD1,CASSDLRTGPTGELFF,TGTGCCAGCAGTGACCTTAGGACAGGGCCCACCGGGGAGCTGTTTTTT
.,14,TRBV6-2/TRBV6-3,TRBJ1-5,.,CASSPPTARGPQHF,TGTGCCAGCAGTCCGCCGACTGCCAGGGGGCCCCAGCATTTT
.,15,TRBV4-2,TRBJ1-1,.,CASSQDGQGGTEAFF,TGTGCCAGCAGCCAAGATGGGCAGGGCGGCACTGAAGCTTTCTTT
few,16,TRBV3-1,TRBJ2-7,TRBD2,CASSPTSGGFSYEQYF,TGTGCCAGCAGCCCAACTAGCGGGGGTTTCTCCTACGAGCAGTACTTC
few,13,TRBV5-6,TRBJ2-3,.,CASSMPVADTQYF,TGTGCCAGCAGCATGCCCGTAGCGGATACGCAGTATTTT
.,10,TRBV25-1,TRBJ1-2,.,CASRVLGYTF,TGTGCCAGCAGGGTCCTCGGCTACACCTTC
.,17,TRBV7-6,TRBJ2-5,TRBD1,CASSLSLGTGMLETQYF,TGTGCCAGCAGCTTATCCCTAGGGACAGGGATGTTGGAGACCCAGTACTTC
many,15,TRBV18,TRBJ2-1,TRBD2,CASSPRGGLNNEQFF,TGTGCCAGCTCACCACGGGGGGGATTAAACAATGAGCAGTTCTTC
.,15,TRBV20-1,TRBJ2-1,TRBD2,CSASKAGGSYNEQFF,TGCAGTGCTAGTAAAGCGGGGGGCTCCTACAATGAGCAGTTCTTC
.,17,TRBV10-3,TRBJ2-3,.,CATSERAVRRRADTQYF,TGTGCCACCTCAGAAAGAGCGGTCCGCCGAAGGGCAGATACGCAGTATTTT
few,14,TRBV18,TRBJ2-7,.,CASSRDLPTYEQYF,TGTGCCAGCTCACGAGACCTGCCCACCTACGAGCAGTACTTC
.,13,TRBV12-3/TRBV12-4,TRBJ1-2,.,CASSLFRGHGYTF,TGTGCCAGCAGTTTGTTCAGGGGCCATGGCTACACCTTC
.,14,TRBV12-5,TRBJ2-3,.,CASGLVLSTDTQYF,TGTGCTAGTGGTTTGGTACTCAGCACAGATACGCAGTATTTT
.,11,TRBV29-1,TRBJ2-5,.,CSAGGLKTQYF,TGCAGCGCCGGGGGCCTCAAGACCCAGTACTTC
.,14,TRBV10-3,TRBJ2-1,.,CAISEPVGDYEQFF,TGTGCCATCAGTGAGCCGGTCGGGGACTATGAGCAGTTCTTC
many,15,TRBV5-6,TRBJ2-3,TRBD2,CASSLSSGATDTQYF,TGTGCCAGCAGCTTGAGTAGCGGGGCCACAGATACGCAGTATTTT
.,15,TRBV6-2/TRBV6-3,TRBJ2-3,.,CASSSPPRGADTQYF,TGTGCCAGCAGTTCGCCTCCCAGGGGTGCAGATACGCAGTATTTT
.,15,TRBV20-1,TRBJ2-3,.,CSARVLLESPDTQYF,TGCAGTGCTAGGGTCCTCCTTGAAAGTCCAGATACGCAGTATTTT
few,13,TRBV6-1,TRBJ1-4,.,CASFGGRDEKLFF,TGTGCCAGCTTCGGGGGGAGGGATGAAAAACTGTTTTTT
.,17,TRBV5-1,TRBJ1-6,.,CASSPQGPTFRNSPLHF,TGCGCCAGCAGCCCCCAGGGACCGACTTTCCGTAATTCACCCCTCCACTTT
.,13,TRBV11-2,TRBJ2-1,.,CASSKDYSNEQFF,TGTGCCAGCAGCAAAGACTACTCCAATGAGCAGTTCTTC
.,14,TRBV7-7,TRBJ2-1,.,CASSLNTRYNEQFF,TGTGCTAGCAGCTTAAACACAAGATACAATGAGCAGTTCTTC